Given below is one T cell receptor beta chain in context. The data were obtained in a study of long-term antiretroviral therapy in people with HIV. Sequencing relied on immunoSEQ assay v3.0, run at survey level. Clones were read by immunoSEQ multiplex PCR, and TCRdb kept only the in-frame ones, dropping some. The sample has about 16,000 clones, roughly 84% seen once. The sample in question was unsorted PBMCs, obtained 0.5 years after starting antiretroviral therapy. The receptor comes from a woman in her thirties or forties with HIV.

The CDR3 region is CASSSDRDHTDTQYF. The CDR3 DNA reads as TGTGCCAGCAGCTCGGACAGGGACCACACAGATACGCAGTATTTT. The J gene is TRBJ2-3, the V gene TRBV5-4; 8 nucleotides line up with TRBD1. Trimming at V came to 3 bases and at J to 2 bases, leaving 5 bases not matched to a gene. In germline, CDR1 is SGHNT, CDR2 YYREEE (reference sequence). CDR3 size: 15 residues.